Each of the 20 T cell receptor beta chains below was sequenced from the same sample in a study of T cell responses to AZD1222 COVID-19 vaccine (dated by TCRdb to the early 2020s). The sample's time point, from its label and the paper: baseline before first vaccination. Libraries were prepared through the immunoSEQ multiplex PCR assay. TCRdb took this table from immuneACCESS and kept in-frame rearrangements with V and J called. Such tables lack part of the clones; where checked against another copy, unresolved V genes explain under half of the gap, and the rest is unexplained. Present in this sample are about 190,000 clones, roughly 92% of which were seen just once. Together, the top ten hold approximately 1.4% of the sample. This specimen was peripheral blood, taken on day 0 of AZD1222 vaccination. The receptor source for this set is an adult in good health.

This clone has only a few counts. The chain recombines TRBV7-6 with TRBJ1-1; no definite D call. From germline, CDR1 is SGHVS and CDR2 FNYEAQ. The CDR3 consists of 16 residues. V was pared by 2 bases and J by 6 bases, with 19 bases between. The CDR3: CASSLPTGGGLPEAFF. Here the CDR3 DNA reads TGTGCCAGCAGCTTACCGACGGGAGGAGGGTTGCCTGAAGCTTTCTTT. Full variable domain (outside the CDR3, taken from reference TRBV7-6 and TRBJ1-1): GAGVSQSPRYKVTKRGQDVALRCDPISGHVSLYWYRQALGQGPEFLTYFNYEAQQDKSGLPNDRFSAERPEGSISTLTIQRTEQRDSAMYRCASSLPTGGGLPEAFFGQGTRLTVV.

This rearrangement joins TRBV15 to TRBJ2-3; unclear D gene. The CDR3 contains 15 residues. The V end was cut by 0 bases, the J end by 7 bases, with 14 bases between. Germline-derived CDR1 and CDR2 are LNHNV and YYDKDF (reference sequence). DNA of the CDR3: TGTGCCACCAGCAGAGATCGTCCTGCCGCAAATACGCAGTATTTT. Its translation is CATSRDRPAANTQYF.

The genes are TRBV5-1 and TRBJ2-5, with D hard to call. The V gene lost 4 bases and the J gene lost 0 bases, with 7 bases spanning the gap. Per germline, CDR1 SGHRS and CDR2 YFSETQ. There are 13 residues in the CDR3. In DNA, the CDR3 is TGCGCCAGCAGCCCCGAGTACCAAGAGACCCAGTACTTC. It encodes CASSPEYQETQYF. Looking up the rest from reference TRBV5-1 and TRBJ2-5 gives the full variable domain: KAGVTQTPRYLIKTRGQQVTLSCSPISGHRSVSWYQQTPGQGLQFLFEYFSETQRNKGNFPGRFSGRQFSNSRSEMNVSTLELGDSALYLCASSPEYQETQYFGPGTRLLVL.

This chain connects TRBV6-6 to TRBJ1-1; no clear D. V lost 0 bases and J lost 1, with 6 bases in between. The CDR3 runs to 14 residues. Per germline, CDR1 MNHNY and CDR2 SVGAGI (reference sequence). CDR3 region: CASSYSAPNTEAFF. The DNA of the CDR3 is TGTGCCAGCAGTTACTCCGCCCCGAACACTGAAGCTTTCTTT.

This chain joins TRBV9 and TRBJ2-7; either TRBD1 or TRBD2 may fit D (5 bases each). Germline V lookup: CDR1 SGDLS, CDR2 YYNGEE. The CDR3 covers 14 residues. Trimming removed 3 bases at V and 2 bases at J, with 12 bases between. CDR3 protein: CASSAGTLTYEQYF. DNA of the CDR3: TGTGCCAGCAGCGCCGGGACGCTGACCTACGAGCAGTACTTC.

The J gene is TRBJ1-2, the V gene TRBV5-1, with a weak D call TRBD1 (6 bases). V was clipped by 0 bases and J by 5 bases, with 11 bases between them. The CDR3 runs to 14 residues. The germline V gene has CDR1 SGHRS and CDR2 YFSETQ. The CDR3 DNA is TGCGCCAGCAGCTTGGCCCTAACAGGGTATGGCTACACCTTC. Residues: CASSLALTGYGYTF.

The rearrangement links TRBV11-2 to TRBJ1-2; D unclear. This CDR3 comprises 13 residues. The germline V and J ends were trimmed by 1 base and 8 bases, with 11 bases remaining between them. Looked up from germline, CDR1 is SGHAT and CDR2 is FQNNGV. CDR3 sequence: CASSLVRVDGYTF. The CDR3 nucleotides are TGTGCCAGCAGCTTAGTAAGGGTAGACGGCTACACCTTC.

The chain has TRBV6-1 and TRBJ1-5; D is possibly TRBD1 (5 bases). Between the trimmed V and J ends, which lost 0 bases and 5 bases, there was a span of 8 bases. The CDR3 is 14 amino acids. Germline CDR1 MNHNS, CDR2 SASEGT. In nucleotides, the CDR3 is TGTGCCAGCAGTGAAGCGGGGGGAGATCAGCCCCAGCATTTT. As protein: CASSEAGGDQPQHF.

In regard to this clone: Relative to the germline gene, one junction end is altered; a read error may explain this. V and J are TRBV2 and TRBJ1-2; 9 positions agree with TRBD1. Germline values: CDR1 SNHLY, CDR2 FYNNEI. This CDR3 is built from 13 residues. Here the CDR3 reads CASREGQGNGYTF. The CDR3 nucleotides are TGTGCCAGCAGGGAAGGACAGGGGAATGGCTACACCTTC.

V and J are TRBV3-1 (or the pseudogene TRBV3-2) and TRBJ2-1; a weak D match, TRBD1 (6 bases). The CDR3 extends over 13 amino acids. Germline V CDR1 and CDR2: LGHDT, YNNKEL (reference sequence). Trimming removed 8 bases from V and 1 base from J, with 9 bases in between. CDR3 in amino acids: CASGTGSYNEQFF. The CDR3 coding sequence is TGTGCCAGCGGAACAGGGTCCTACAATGAGCAGTTCTTC.

The chain combines TRBV9 with TRBJ2-5; TRBD1 matches at 9 bases. Germline V gene lookup returns CDR1 SGDLS and CDR2 YYNGEE. The length of the CDR3 is 15 residues. J lost 1 base, V lost 4 bases, and 5 bases had no gene match. This chain's CDR3 is CASSSGQGIQETQYF. CDR3 sequence (DNA): TGTGCCAGCAGCTCGGGACAGGGAATCCAAGAGACCCAGTACTTC.

V is TRBV10-3 and J is TRBJ1-2; D ambiguous. V lost 2 bases and J lost 1, with 5 bases in between. CDR1 and CDR2 from the germline V gene are ENHRY and SYGVKD. This CDR3 comprises 13 residues. CDR3 coding DNA: TGTGCCATCAGTGAGGACGGTAACTATGGCTACACCTTC. Its translation is CAISEDGNYGYTF.

This chain joins TRBV12-3 or TRBV12-4 and TRBJ1-5; D gene uncertain. This CDR3 is built from 11 residues. V lost 3 bases and J lost 5, with 2 bases in between. The CDR3 is CASSFYQPQHF. CDR3 nucleotide sequence: TGTGCCAGCAGTTTTTATCAGCCCCAGCATTTT.

This rearrangement joins TRBV18 to TRBJ2-7; 7 nucleotides match TRBD1. The J segment lost 0 bases and the V segment lost 6 bases, leaving 8 bases of the junction unmatched. The CDR3 totals 15 residues. Germline V gene sequence: CDR1 KGHSH, CDR2 LQKENI. The CDR3 region has the DNA TGTGCCAGCTCCCCGGGACAGATGAGCTCCTACGAGCAGTACTTC. Its translation: CASSPGQMSSYEQYF.

This clone was recorded once. The genes are TRBV12-2 and TRBJ1-3. TRBV12-2 is a documented pseudogene. This CDR3 has 15 amino acids. The chain's CDR3 is CASRLEGGSGNTIYF. The CDR3 region has the DNA TGTGCAAGTCGCTTAGAAGGGGGGTCTGGAAACACCATATATTTT.

The CDR3: CSVEGQGNTEAFF. CDR3 DNA sequence: TGCAGCGTTGAAGGACAGGGTAACACTGAAGCTTTCTTT. The chain couples TRBV29-1 to TRBJ1-1; TRBD1 agrees at 7 bases. CDR1 and CDR2 (germline): SQVTM, ANQGSEA. With 1 base clipped from V and 2 bases from J, the junction kept 1 base outside the gene matches. The CDR3 sequence is 13 residues long.

The chain combines TRBV4-3 with TRBJ2-1; either TRBD1 or TRBD2 may fit D (5 bases each). The CDR3 length is 16 residues. Between the trimmed V and J ends, which lost 2 bases and 2 bases, there was a span of 13 bases. Germline-derived CDR1 and CDR2 are LGHNA and YSLEER. The CDR3 bases are TGCGCCAGCAGCCAATCCGGGACGGAGCCCTACAATGAGCAGTTCTTC. Amino acids: CASSQSGTEPYNEQFF.

This clone was observed a handful of times. This rearrangement joins TRBV5-1 to TRBJ2-7, with a weak D call TRBD2 (6 bases). Between the trimmed V and J ends, which lost 3 bases and 5 bases, there was a span of 12 bases. CDR3 length: 13 amino acids. The germline CDR1 and CDR2 sequences are SGHRS and YFSETQ. The CDR3 spells CASSSYSGDEQYF. The CDR3 nucleotides read TGCGCCAGCAGCTCCTATTCGGGGGACGAGCAGTACTTC.

This chain connects TRBV28 to TRBJ2-1; no clear D gene. From germline, CDR1 is MDHEN and CDR2 SYDVKM. Trimming cost V 9 bases and J 11 bases, with 26 bases left between them. This CDR3 has 15 residues. CDR3 nucleotides: TGTGCCAGTGTAGCTTACTTAAAGCAAACCCCTAAGCAGTTCTTC. Amino acids: CASVAYLKQTPKQFF.

The chain recombines TRBV30 with TRBJ1-1; D perhaps matches TRBD1 (6 bases). The CDR3 is 13 residues long. Germline lookup yields CDR1 GTSNPN and CDR2 SVGIG (reference sequence). V dropped 1 base and J dropped 5 bases, with 11 bases sitting between them. CDR3 sequence (DNA): TGTGCCTGGAGTGCAGGGGATTGGACTGAAGCTTTCTTT. Protein: CAWSAGDWTEAFF.